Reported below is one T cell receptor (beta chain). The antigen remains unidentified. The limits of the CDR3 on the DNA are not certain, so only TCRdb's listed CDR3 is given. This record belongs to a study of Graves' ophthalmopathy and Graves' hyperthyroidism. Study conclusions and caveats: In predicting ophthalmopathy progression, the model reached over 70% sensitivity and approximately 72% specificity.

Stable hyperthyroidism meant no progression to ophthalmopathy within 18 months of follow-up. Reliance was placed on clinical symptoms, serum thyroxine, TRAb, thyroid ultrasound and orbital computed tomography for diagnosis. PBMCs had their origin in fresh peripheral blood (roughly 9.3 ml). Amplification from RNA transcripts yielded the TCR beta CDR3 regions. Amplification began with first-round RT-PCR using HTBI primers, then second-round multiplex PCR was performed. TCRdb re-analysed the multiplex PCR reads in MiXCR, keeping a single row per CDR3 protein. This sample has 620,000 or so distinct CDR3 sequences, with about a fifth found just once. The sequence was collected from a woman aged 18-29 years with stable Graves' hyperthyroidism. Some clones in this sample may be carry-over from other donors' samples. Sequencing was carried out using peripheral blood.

This chain's CDR3 is CASSFGTGSFHF. This sequence joins TRBV12-3 or TRBV12-4 and TRBJ1-6; TRBD1 is taken as the D call from the table, unchecked against the DNA. The CDR3 comprises 12 residues, both ends counted.